This TCR beta chain derives from a study of T-cell memory formation after mild COVID-19. Findings of the study overall: Clones that got smaller from day 15 to 85 had even CD4/CD8, while clones growing later tipped toward CD4+. Within pre-infection memory, some responding clones were found, suggesting cross-reactive memory joined.

This clonotype showed up just a few times. Its cognate antigen is unknown. A 5'RACE reaction primed in the constant segment made cDNA libraries of TCR alpha and TCR beta, and these carried sample barcodes and UMIs. TCRdb independently ran MiXCR on the 5' RACE reads; one entry per CDR3 protein. The sample shows approximately 65,000 distinct CDR3 sequences, approximately 16% of them seen only once. CDR1 SQVTM and CDR2 ANQGSEA come from the germline V gene. Trimming shortened V by 8 bases and J by 5 bases, and 15 bases separated the two germline ends. The CDR3 covers 12 residues. This clonotype was obtained from an adult woman who had mild COVID-19 (a few samples of this study predate the infection). Cell type and time point are not known. Sample: PBMCs or a T cell subset sorted from them (not recorded which). The V call is TRBV29-1, the J call TRBJ1-1; D might be TRBD1 (5 bases). CDR3 loop: CSLQGVGTEAFF. DNA for the CDR3: TGCAGCCTTCAAGGGGTTGGGACTGAAGCTTTCTTT.